Each of the 23 T cell receptor beta chains below was sequenced from the same sample in a study of cytomegalovirus exposure and HLA in healthy donors. The PCR made use of 60 Vbeta and 13 Jbeta primers. TCRdb's table, derived via immunoSEQ multiplex PCR, lists solely in-frame clones and lacks some. The table has 280,000 or so clones, around nine tenths seen once. Specimen: PBMCs. The receptors originated from a woman aged 18-35 years in good health and CMV-seronegative.

The chain carries TRBV30 and TRBJ2-1; D may be TRBD1 (5 bases). V was shortened by 0 bases and J by 6 bases, with 15 bases between the two germline ends. Germline V gene sequence: CDR1 GTSNPN, CDR2 SVGIG (reference sequence). CDR3 length equals 15 residues. The CDR3 DNA sequence: TGTGCCTGGAGTGTAGGGTCAGGGATAAGCAATGAGCAGTTCTTC. It specifies CAWSVGSGISNEQFF.

The CDR3 loop is CASSSRVLAGEQYF. The DNA of the CDR3 is TGTGCCAGCAGCTCCCGGGTACTAGCTGGCGAGCAGTACTTC. The chain is built from TRBV7-2 and TRBJ2-7, with a weak D call TRBD2 (6 bases). V was cut by 4 bases and J by 6 bases, with 16 bases left in between. This CDR3 has 14 residues. The V gene's germline CDR1 is SGHTA and CDR2 FQGNSA.

The rearrangement uses TRBV10-3 and TRBJ1-1; D perhaps matches TRBD1 (5 bases). V lost 2 bases and J lost 0, with 7 bases in between. The CDR3 sequence is 14 residues long. Germline V CDR1 and CDR2: ENHRY, SYGVKD. The CDR3 reads CAISEGAVNTEAFF. CDR3 bases: TGTGCCATCAGTGAGGGGGCTGTGAACACTGAAGCTTTCTTT.

V is TRBV6-6 and J is TRBJ1-5; D remains unclear. The CDR3 totals 15 residues. V lost 0 bases and J 7 bases, leaving 13 bases between the germline ends. CDR1 MNHNY and CDR2 SVGAGI come from the germline V gene (reference sequence). The CDR3 coding sequence is TGTGCCAGCAGTTACTCGCACAGCCTCAACCAGCCCCAGCATTTT. This codes for CASSYSHSLNQPQHF.

The J gene is TRBJ1-1, the V gene TRBV30; 7 bases match TRBD1. The CDR3 is 12 residues long. Germline-derived CDR1 and CDR2 are GTSNPN and SVGIG (reference sequence). Losses at the gene ends were 0 bases for V and 10 bases for J; bases not matched to a gene: 5. CDR3 nucleotides: TGTGCCTGGAGTGTCGAACGACAGGGAGCTTTCTTT. The encoded protein is CAWSVERQGAFF.

V usage is TRBV10-3 and J usage is TRBJ1-1; tentative D call: TRBD1 (5 bases). The germline V and J ends were trimmed by 3 bases and 4 bases, with 6 bases remaining between them. The CDR3 spans 12 residues. Germline assignment: CDR1 ENHRY and CDR2 SYGVKD. The CDR3 DNA reads as TGTGCCATCAGTGACAGGGCCACTGAAGCTTTCTTT. Translated, it gives CAISDRATEAFF.

V is TRBV29-1 and J is TRBJ2-3; D not resolved. V was shortened by 5 bases and J by 4 bases, with 10 bases between the two germline ends. Germline CDR1 reads SQVTM; CDR2 reads ANQGSEA. This CDR3 has 12 residues. The CDR3 DNA sequence: TGCAGCGTTATAGCAGTTTCAGATACGCAGTATTTT. It yields the protein CSVIAVSDTQYF.

This chain uses TRBV5-4 with TRBJ2-1; TRBD2 matches at 10 bases. CDR3 length equals 14 residues. CDR1 SGHNT and CDR2 YYREEE come from the germline V gene (reference sequence). Trimming at V came to 1 base and at J to 14 bases, leaving 9 bases not matched to a gene. In DNA form, the CDR3 reads TGTGCCAGCAGCTTGAGGTCTAGCGGGGGTGCCGAGTTCTTC. It codes for CASSLRSSGGAEFF.

This clone has only one observation. The chain couples TRBV6-6 to TRBJ1-1; D possibly corresponds to TRBD1 (6 bases). This CDR3 is built from 14 residues. The germline V gene encodes CDR1 MNHNY and CDR2 SVGAGI (reference sequence). V was clipped by 5 bases and J by 0 bases, with 10 bases between them. Here the CDR3 reads CASSGRGVNTEAFF. The CDR3 bases are TGTGCCAGCAGTGGCAGGGGAGTGAACACTGAAGCTTTCTTT.

The genes are TRBV19 and TRBJ2-3; maybe TRBD2 (6 bases). Trimming left V 3 bases short and J 5 bases short, with 12 bases between. CDR1 LNHDA and CDR2 SQIVND come from the germline V gene (reference sequence). This CDR3 region has 14 residues. The DNA of the CDR3 is TGTGCCAGTAGTATTTGGAGGGTGGGAGATACGCAGTATTTT. Translating gives CASSIWRVGDTQYF.

This chain connects TRBV10-2 to TRBJ2-2, with 16 bases identical to TRBD2. This CDR3 has 22 residues. The germline V gene encodes CDR1 WSHSY and CDR2 SAAADI. V shed 2 bases and J 3 bases; nucleotides not matched to a gene: 15. The CDR3 DNA is TGCGCCAGCAGTGAGGCCCCAGGCCGGCGCGGGACTAGCGGGGGGGACACCGGGGAGCTGTTTTTT. It encodes CASSEAPGRRGTSGGDTGELFF.

The genes are TRBV10-3 and TRBJ1-2, with TRBD1 as a possible D gene (6 bases). This CDR3 spans 14 amino acids. Between the trimmed V and J ends, which lost 4 bases and 6 bases, there was a span of 15 bases. Germline loops: CDR1 ENHRY, CDR2 SYGVKD. The CDR3 DNA reads as TGTGCCATCAGTGCGTTCCGGGACACCGATGGCTACACCTTC. This sequence encodes CAISAFRDTDGYTF.

The chain carries TRBV11-2 and TRBJ1-6; D is undetermined. This CDR3 spans 16 amino acids. The V end lost 6 bases, the J end lost 0 bases, and 12 bases lay between the germline ends. The germline V gene encodes CDR1 SGHAT and CDR2 FQNNGV. The DNA of the CDR3 is TGTGCCAGCAGTGCGAGCCATAGCTCCTATAATTCACCCCTCCACTTT. Protein: CASSASHSSYNSPLHF.

CDR3 amino acids: CASRPTGTDGTEAFF. CDR3 nucleotides: TGCGCCAGCAGGCCTACCGGGACAGATGGCACTGAAGCTTTCTTT. The chain combines TRBV5-1 with TRBJ1-1, with 7 nucleotides matching TRBD1. The CDR3 runs 15 residues. CDR1 is SGHRS, CDR2 YFSETQ, per germline. V trimming: 5 bases; J trimming: 4 bases; junction bases outside the gene matches: 11.

The count of this clone is one. V is TRBV10-1 and J is TRBJ2-7; 9 nucleotides line up with TRBD1. CDR1 is WNHNN and CDR2 is SYGVQD in the germline V gene (reference sequence). Losses at the gene ends were 4 bases for V and 8 bases for J; bases not matched to a gene: 3. This CDR3 has 12 residues. The CDR3 nucleotides read TGCGCCAGCAGTGCCGACAGGGGGAAGCAGTACTTC. Protein product: CASSADRGKQYF.

The chain uses TRBV7-9 and TRBJ1-2; D is unclear. V was pared by 8 bases and J by 3 bases, with 13 bases between. Germline V gives CDR1 SEHNR, CDR2 FQNEAQ (reference sequence). This CDR3 spans 13 amino acids. In DNA form, the CDR3 reads TGTGCCAGCCAGATCCTGATTGACTATGGCTACACCTTC. This codes for CASQILIDYGYTF.

This rearrangement joins TRBV6-1 to TRBJ2-2, with 15 bases lining up with TRBD2. In germline, CDR1 is MNHNS, CDR2 SASEGT. Unmatched junction bases numbered 3, after V lost 6 bases and J lost 7 bases. The length of the CDR3 is 15 residues. CDR3 protein: CASRSGLAGGGELFF. CDR3 bases: TGTGCCAGCAGATCGGGACTAGCGGGGGGCGGGGAGCTGTTTTTT.

This chain links TRBV29-1 with TRBJ2-7, with D hard to call. Trimming took off 0 bases at V and 0 bases at J, with 3 bases between the two ends. This CDR3 is built from 12 residues. Germline CDR1 reads SQVTM; CDR2 reads ANQGSEA. CDR3 region: CSVEDSSYEQYF. The CDR3 DNA is TGCAGCGTTGAAGACAGCTCCTACGAGCAGTACTTC.

The chain has TRBV6-5 and TRBJ2-7; tentative D call: TRBD1 (5 bases). Germline V gives CDR1 MNHEY, CDR2 SVGAGI. This CDR3 spans 13 amino acids. Trimming removed 8 bases from V and 3 bases from J, with 14 bases in between. The CDR3 sequence: CASGAGFYYEQYF. The CDR3 nucleotides are TGTGCCAGCGGCGCAGGGTTTTACTACGAGCAGTACTTC.

This clone was seen a few times. V is TRBV11-2 and J is TRBJ2-2, with a tentative D call TRBD2 (5 bases). Germline V gene sequence: CDR1 SGHAT, CDR2 FQNNGV. V was trimmed by 1 base and J by 7 bases, leaving 10 bases between them. The length of the CDR3 is 14 residues. CDR3 bases: TGTGCCAGCAGCTTAGCCCCGGCGGGCGGGGAGCTGTTTTTT. It encodes CASSLAPAGGELFF.

This clone was counted once. The chain recombines TRBV9 with TRBJ1-3, with D unclear. Germline V gene data show CDR1 as SGDLS and CDR2 as YYNGEE. CDR3 size: 16 residues. V was clipped by 4 bases and J by 4 bases, with 18 bases between them. CDR3 nucleotide sequence: TGTGCCAGCAGCCCCCCCGGTTCAAACGCAGGAAACACCATATATTTT. Protein sequence: CASSPPGSNAGNTIYF.

V and J are TRBV19 and TRBJ2-7; D is perhaps TRBD1 (5 bases). V was clipped by 6 bases and J by 0 bases, with 6 bases between them. The CDR3 length is 12 residues. The germline V gene encodes CDR1 LNHDA and CDR2 SQIVND (reference sequence). CDR3 protein: CASRGPSYEQYF. The CDR3 bases are TGTGCCAGTAGGGGGCCCTCCTACGAGCAGTACTTC. The whole variable domain, filled in from reference TRBV19 and TRBJ2-7, reads DGGITQSPKYLFRKEGQNVTLSCEQNLNHDAMYWYRQDPGQGLRLIYYSQIVNDFQKGDIAEGYSVSREKKESFPLTVTSAQKNPTAFYLCASRGPSYEQYFGPGTRLTVT.

J is TRBJ2-7 and V is TRBV30; D possibly corresponds to TRBD2 (6 bases). CDR3 length: 13 residues. Per the germline V gene, CDR1 is GTSNPN and CDR2 is SVGIG (reference sequence). Trimming left V 2 bases short and J 5 bases short, with 13 bases between. The CDR3 is CAWSTREEDEQYF. In nucleotides, the CDR3 is TGTGCCTGGAGTACCAGGGAGGAGGACGAGCAGTACTTC.